Following are 3 T cell receptor beta chains from one sample sequenced in a study of blood T cell repertoires in COVID-19. The assay was immunoSEQ multiplex PCR, and TCRdb's table has in-frame clones only and misses some. The sample includes approximately 47,000 clones, more than 75% of them seen just once. Sample: peripheral blood. The receptors stem from a woman in her fifties or sixties with acute or convalescent COVID-19.

V and J are TRBV7-2 and TRBJ1-4, with TRBD1 as a possible D gene (6 bases). V dropped 6 bases and J dropped 0 bases, with 14 bases sitting between them. The CDR3 runs to 16 residues. CDR1 and CDR2 (germline): SGHTA, FQGNSA. The chain's CDR3 is CASSRGGIATNEKLFF. The CDR3 DNA follows: TGTGCCAGCAGTCGGGGGGGCATAGCAACTAATGAAAAACTGTTTTTT.

The rearrangement links TRBV9 to TRBJ2-3, with a possible D match to TRBD2 (7 bases). V lost 5 bases and J 1 base, leaving 17 bases between the germline ends. The CDR3 loop spans 16 amino acids. From germline, CDR1 is SGDLS and CDR2 YYNGEE. The CDR3 is CASSQLAGAGTDTQYF. The CDR3 DNA is TGTGCCAGCAGTCAATTGGCGGGGGCGGGCACAGATACGCAGTATTTT.

Relative to its sample, this clone is medium-sized. This chain joins TRBV11-3 and TRBJ1-1; D is undetermined. The CDR3 extends over 13 amino acids. Trimming stripped 3 bases from V and 1 base from J, with 6 bases between. CDR1 and CDR2 (germline): SGHNT, YENEEA. CDR3 sequence reads: CASSFSTNTEAFF. The CDR3 coding sequence is TGTGCCAGCAGCTTTAGTACGAACACTGAAGCTTTCTTT.